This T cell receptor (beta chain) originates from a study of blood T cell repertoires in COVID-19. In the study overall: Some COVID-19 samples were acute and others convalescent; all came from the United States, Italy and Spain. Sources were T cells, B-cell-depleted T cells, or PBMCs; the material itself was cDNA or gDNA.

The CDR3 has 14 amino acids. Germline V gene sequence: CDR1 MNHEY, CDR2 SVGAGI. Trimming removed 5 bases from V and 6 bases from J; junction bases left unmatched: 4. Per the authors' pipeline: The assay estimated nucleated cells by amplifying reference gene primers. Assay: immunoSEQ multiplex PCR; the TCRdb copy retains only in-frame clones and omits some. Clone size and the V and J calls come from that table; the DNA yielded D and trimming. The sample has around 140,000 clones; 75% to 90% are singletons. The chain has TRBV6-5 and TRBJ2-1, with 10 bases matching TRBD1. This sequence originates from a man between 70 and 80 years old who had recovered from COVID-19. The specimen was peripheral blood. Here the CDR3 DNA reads TGTGCCAGCAGTCGGGACAGGGGAACCAATGAGCAGTTCTTC. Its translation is CASSRDRGTNEQFF.